Reported below is one TCR beta chain. The data were produced by immunoSEQ multiplex PCR, yet TCRdb's version contains in-frame clones alone and is incomplete. Of fewer than 300,000 clones listed, 80% to 90% are singletons. The data stem from a study of blood T cell repertoires in COVID-19. In the study overall: Samples representing acute and convalescent COVID-19 were sourced from the United States, Italy and Spain. PBMCs, B-cell-depleted T cells, or T cells were the source of the cDNA or gDNA that made up the material.

V lost 1 base and J lost 9; bases outside the gene matches: 7. The CDR3 is made up of 15 amino acids. Per germline, CDR1 SGHTA and CDR2 FQGNSA. This receptor was obtained from a woman between 45 and 60 years old who had recovered from COVID-19. This sequence joins TRBV7-2 and TRBJ2-2; TRBD1 aligns across 8 bases. The material sequenced was peripheral blood. CDR3 region: CASSLGGTGIRELFF. The CDR3 coding sequence is TGTGCCAGCAGCTTAGGCGGGACAGGAATAAGGGAGCTGTTTTTT.